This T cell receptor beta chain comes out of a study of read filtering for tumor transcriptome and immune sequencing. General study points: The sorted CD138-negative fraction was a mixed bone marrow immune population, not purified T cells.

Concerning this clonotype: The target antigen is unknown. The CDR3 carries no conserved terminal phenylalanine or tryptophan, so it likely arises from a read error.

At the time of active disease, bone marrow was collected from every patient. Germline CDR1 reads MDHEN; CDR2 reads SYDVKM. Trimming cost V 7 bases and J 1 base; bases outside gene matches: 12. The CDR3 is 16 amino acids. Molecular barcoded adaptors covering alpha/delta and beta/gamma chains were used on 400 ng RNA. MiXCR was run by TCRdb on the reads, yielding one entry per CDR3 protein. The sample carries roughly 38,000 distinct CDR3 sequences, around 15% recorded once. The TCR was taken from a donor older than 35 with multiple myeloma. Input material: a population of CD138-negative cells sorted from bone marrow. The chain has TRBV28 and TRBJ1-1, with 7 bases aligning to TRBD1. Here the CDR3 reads CASTPETGKGNTEAFI. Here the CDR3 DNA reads TGTGCCAGCACGCCCGAGACAGGGAAGGGGAACACTGAAGCTTTCATT.